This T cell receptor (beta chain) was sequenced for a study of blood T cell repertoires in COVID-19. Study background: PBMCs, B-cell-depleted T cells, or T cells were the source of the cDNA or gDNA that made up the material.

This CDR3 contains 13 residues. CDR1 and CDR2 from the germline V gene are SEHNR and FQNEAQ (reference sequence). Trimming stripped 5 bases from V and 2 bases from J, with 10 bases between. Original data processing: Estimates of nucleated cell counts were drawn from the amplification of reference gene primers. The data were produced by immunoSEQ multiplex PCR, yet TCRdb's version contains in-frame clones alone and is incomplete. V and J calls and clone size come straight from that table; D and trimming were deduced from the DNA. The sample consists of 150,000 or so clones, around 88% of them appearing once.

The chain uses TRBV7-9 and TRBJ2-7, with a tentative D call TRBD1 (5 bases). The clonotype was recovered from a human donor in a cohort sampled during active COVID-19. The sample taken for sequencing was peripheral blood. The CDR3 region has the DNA TGTGCCAGCAGCGTGACAGATCCCTACGAGCAGTACTTC. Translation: CASSVTDPYEQYF.